This entry lists 15 T cell receptor beta chains sequenced from one sample in a study of blood T cells in healthy people across ages. Combining a sample-barcoded 5' primer with a J-beta primer mix, a second PCR ran for roughly 7 to 11 cycles. TCRdb re-called the 5' RACE reads with MiXCR, one entry per CDR3 protein. The data hold about 1.4 million distinct CDR3 sequences, with roughly 60% observed a single time. Sequenced sample: blood. These receptors all come from a man younger than 35 in good health.

V usage is TRBV29-1 and J usage is TRBJ2-3; D is unclear. The V and J ends lost 8 bases and 6 bases respectively, with 27 bases between them. The germline V gene encodes CDR1 SQVTM and CDR2 ANQGSEA. The CDR3 totals 16 residues. The CDR3 nucleotides read TGCAGCCTCCTCAAGGACGGCGGTTCGACGAGGGATACGCAGTATTTT. This encodes CSLLKDGGSTRDTQYF.

The rearrangement joins TRBV6-2 or TRBV6-3 to TRBJ2-5; D not resolved. Trimming stripped 2 bases from V and 10 bases from J, with 11 bases between. In germline, CDR1 is MNHEY, CDR2 SVGEGT. This CDR3 comprises 12 residues. In nucleotides, the CDR3 is TGTGCCAGCAGTTACGCAACGAACCTCCAGTACTTC. This translates into CASSYATNLQYF.

The rearrangement joins TRBV12-3 or TRBV12-4 to TRBJ2-3; TRBD2 is a possible D gene (6 bases). The CDR3 loop spans 14 amino acids. V was cut by 2 bases and J by 5 bases, with 11 bases left in between. The CDR3 loop is CASSLSGVLDTQYF. The CDR3 DNA reads as TGTGCCAGCAGTTTATCGGGGGTGTTAGATACGCAGTATTTT.

The chain is built from TRBV4-1 and TRBJ2-5; a weak D match, TRBD2 (5 bases). Trimming stripped 3 bases from V and 1 base from J, with 12 bases between. This CDR3 has 15 residues. Per germline, CDR1 MGHRA and CDR2 YSYEKL. The DNA for the CDR3 is TGCGCCAGCAGCCATCTCGAGGGCCCCCAAGAGACCCAGTACTTC. Protein: CASSHLEGPQETQYF.

This chain uses TRBV12-5 with TRBJ2-1, with 8 bases lining up with TRBD1. The germline V gene has CDR1 LGHNT and CDR2 FRNRAP. This CDR3 spans 13 amino acids. V lost 6 bases to trimming and J lost 7 bases; unmatched junction nucleotides: 5. The DNA of the CDR3 is TGTGCTAGTGGAATGGACAGGGAGAATGAGCAGTTCTTC. Translation: CASGMDRENEQFF.

This chain joins TRBV6-5 and TRBJ1-6; a possible D gene is TRBD1 (5 bases). The CDR3 spans 13 residues. Germline CDR1 MNHEY, CDR2 SVGAGI. V lost 8 bases, J lost 9 bases, and 14 bases lay in between. CDR3 amino acids: CASSGQPSSPLHF. The DNA of the CDR3 is TGTGCCAGCTCCGGACAACCAAGTTCACCCCTCCACTTT.

This rearrangement joins TRBV9 to TRBJ2-2, with D uncertain. V was trimmed by 3 bases and J by 3 bases, leaving 9 bases between them. The CDR3 length is 14 residues. Germline CDR1 SGDLS, CDR2 YYNGEE. CDR3 sequence reads: CASSGELYTGELFF. The CDR3 DNA reads as TGTGCCAGCAGCGGGGAACTGTACACCGGGGAGCTGTTTTTT.

The chain carries TRBV15 and TRBJ2-3; no definite D call. From germline, CDR1 is LNHNV and CDR2 YYDKDF (reference sequence). The germline V and J ends were trimmed by 6 bases and 3 bases, with 7 bases remaining between them. The CDR3 length is 12 residues. The CDR3 loop is CATSVQTDTQYF. In nucleotides, the CDR3 is TGTGCCACCAGTGTACAAACAGATACGCAGTATTTT.

This clonotype was found many times. This chain joins TRBV29-1 and TRBJ2-1, with D perhaps matching TRBD1 (6 bases). Germline V gene data show CDR1 as SQVTM and CDR2 as ANQGSEA. The CDR3 is 14 residues long. V lost 8 bases and J 0 bases, leaving 14 bases between the germline ends. CDR3 region: CSCSGTSSYNEQFF. CDR3 nucleotide sequence: TGCAGCTGTTCGGGGACAAGCTCCTACAATGAGCAGTTCTTC.

The V call is TRBV27, the J call TRBJ1-1; D unclear. V gave up 4 bases and J gave up 1 base, with 7 bases separating them. Looked up from germline, CDR1 is MNHEY and CDR2 is SMNVEV (reference sequence). The CDR3 runs 13 residues. Here the CDR3 DNA reads TGTGCCAGCAGTTCAAAGGGGAACACTGAAGCTTTCTTT. This encodes CASSSKGNTEAFF.

The V and J genes are TRBV14 and TRBJ1-2, with 7 bases lining up with TRBD1. Germline V gene lookup returns CDR1 SGHDN and CDR2 FVKESK. Unmatched junction bases numbered 19, after V lost 3 bases and J lost 6 bases. The CDR3 sequence is 18 residues long. CDR3 region: CASSHPGRPNLGTDGYTF. CDR3 DNA: TGTGCCAGCAGCCACCCCGGGCGGCCGAATCTCGGGACAGATGGCTACACCTTC.

V gene TRBV20-1 combines with J gene TRBJ2-3; D might be TRBD2 (7 bases). In germline, CDR1 is DFQATT, CDR2 SNEGSKA (reference sequence). The CDR3 runs to 11 residues. Trimming pared 5 bases from V and 10 bases from J, leaving 13 bases between. In DNA form, the CDR3 reads TGCAGTGCTGAGGCGGGGGCGTCGCAGTATTTT. Translated, it gives CSAEAGASQYF.

V and J are TRBV9 and TRBJ2-5; 10 bases match TRBD2. There are 15 residues in the CDR3. Germline V gene data show CDR1 as SGDLS and CDR2 as YYNGEE. V shed 3 bases, J shed 5 bases, and the junction held 7 bases outside the gene matches. The CDR3 DNA reads as TGTGCCAGCAGCGACGCAGCGGGAGGGATGGAGACCCAGTACTTC. Translation gives CASSDAAGGMETQYF.

The genes are TRBV20-1 and TRBJ2-3; TRBD2 aligns across 10 bases. Losses at the gene ends were 6 bases for V and 8 bases for J; bases not matched to a gene: 11. Germline CDR1 reads DFQATT; CDR2 reads SNEGSKA (reference sequence). The CDR3 totals 14 residues. The CDR3 DNA sequence: TGCAGTGCCCCTAGCGGGGGCCCCCGGGGTACGCAGTATTTT. Translated: CSAPSGGPRGTQYF.

This chain joins TRBV7-2 and TRBJ2-3, with D unresolved. Trimming removed 0 bases from V and 2 bases from J, with 12 bases in between. The CDR3 spans 16 residues. Looked up from germline, CDR1 is SGHTA and CDR2 is FQGNSA. In DNA form, the CDR3 reads TGTGCCAGCAGCTTAGCCGAGGTTACCTTCACAGATACGCAGTATTTT. This sequence encodes CASSLAEVTFTDTQYF.